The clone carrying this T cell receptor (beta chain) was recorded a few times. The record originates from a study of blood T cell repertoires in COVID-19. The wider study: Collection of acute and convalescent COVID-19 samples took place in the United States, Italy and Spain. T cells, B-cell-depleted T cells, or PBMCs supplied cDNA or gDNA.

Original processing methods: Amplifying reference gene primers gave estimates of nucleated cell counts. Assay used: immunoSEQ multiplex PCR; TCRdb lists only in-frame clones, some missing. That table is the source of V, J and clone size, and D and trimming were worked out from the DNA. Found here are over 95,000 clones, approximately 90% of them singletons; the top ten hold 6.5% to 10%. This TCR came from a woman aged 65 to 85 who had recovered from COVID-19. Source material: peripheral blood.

DNA of the CDR3: TGTGCCAGCAGCCCCCGGGCTGGAAACACCATATATTTT. Translating gives CASSPRAGNTIYF. The chain couples TRBV5-6 to TRBJ1-3, with D uncertain. The CDR3 loop spans 13 amino acids. The V end was cut by 4 bases, the J end by 2 bases, with 7 bases between. Germline assignment: CDR1 SGHDT and CDR2 YYEEEE.